Shown below are 2 T cell receptor beta chains from a single sample sequenced in a study of early T cells in non-severe SARS-CoV-2 infection. TCRdb independently ran MiXCR on the 5' RACE reads; one entry per CDR3 protein. This sample has more than 75,000 distinct CDR3 sequences; about 12% occur once, and the top ten carry 6%. Sequencing was performed on whole blood. The receptors stem from an adult who was a healthcare worker with PCR-confirmed SARS-CoV-2 infection or an uninfected control (not recorded which).

The sample holds one count of this clonotype. The V gene is TRBV3-1, the J gene TRBJ1-2; D is unresolved. The V and J ends lost 1 base and 4 bases respectively, with 13 bases between them. Germline CDR1 is LGHDT and CDR2 is YNNKEL (reference sequence). The CDR3 contains 15 residues. CDR3 loop: CASSQASFSSYGYTF. CDR3 nucleotides: TGTGCCAGCAGCCAAGCCTCATTTAGTTCCTATGGCTACACCTTC.

This clonotype was observed many times. CDR3: CASSDRGGKGFTEQFF. In DNA form, the CDR3 reads TGTGCCAGCAGCGACAGGGGAGGGAAAGGCTTTACTGAGCAGTTCTTC. V and J are TRBV3-1 and TRBJ2-1; D might be TRBD1 (8 bases). Trimming left V 5 bases short and J 9 bases short, with 23 bases between. Germline CDR1 reads LGHDT; CDR2 reads YNNKEL (reference sequence). The CDR3 totals 16 residues.